In its sample, the clone carrying this T cell receptor beta chain was seen a few times. Its antigen is not identified. This sample was taken from a study of cytomegalovirus exposure and HLA in healthy donors. V gave up 5 bases and J gave up 7 bases, with 18 bases separating them. The CDR3 is made up of 15 amino acids. The germline gives CDR1 SGHTA, CDR2 FQGNSA. Study observations and caveats: In vitro data verified a few CMV-associated chains as specific for CMV antigens. Equally common other TCR beta chains were less clonally expanded than HLA-associated ones, a later analysis found.

PCR involved 60 Vbeta and 13 Jbeta primers. The method was immunoSEQ multiplex PCR; TCRdb's version includes in-frame clones alone and lacks a portion of them. The sample lists over 100,000 clones, around 73% seen once, with approximately 1.7% in the top ten. The specimen sequenced was PBMCs. The J gene is TRBJ1-5, the V gene TRBV7-2, with D maybe TRBD1 (6 bases). The TCR sequence derives from a woman aged 40 to 50 in good health and CMV-seronegative. The CDR3 bases are TGTGCCAGCAGCAATGGACAGCCGGTTGGACAGCCCCAGCATTTT. The encoded protein is CASSNGQPVGQPQHF.